Listed below are T cell receptor beta chains from one sample, sequenced in a study of cytomegalovirus exposure and HLA in healthy donors. Sequenced by immunoSEQ multiplex PCR; TCRdb stores in-frame clones only, minus some. This sample has roughly 100,000 clones, with approximately 70% found just once. The specimen was PBMCs. Receptors were obtained from a woman aged 50 to 65 in good health and CMV-seronegative. The conserved cysteine and the conserved F or W are not part of the CDR3 here. A D gene is named only where the DNA matches it firmly. Some rows mark clone size as missing; the rest say once, few, many or name a class of expanded clone.

TRBD1	11	TRBV30	.	TRBJ1-6	AWAGQPNSPLH
TRBD2	13	TRBV15	.	TRBJ2-7	ATSRGLAGANEQY
.	16	TRBV21-1	.	TRBJ1-1	ASSKTLGIPGGLTEAF
.	14	TRBV9	few	TRBJ2-3	ASSVHGGQGTDTQY
.	15	TRBV28	few	TRBJ2-1	ASSPVGRRQRINEQF
.	13	TRBV28	.	TRBJ1-1	ASSLYGGVGTEAF
.	10	TRBV6-5	.	TRBJ1-1	ASSYRNTEAF
.	14	TRBV5-4	.	TRBJ2-1	ASSPQISGPGIEQF
TRBD2	17	TRBV7-6	.	TRBJ2-2	ASSLPGRVAGPNTGELF
TRBD2	13	TRBV19	.	TRBJ2-5	ASSIGLAGEETQY
TRBD1	13	TRBV5-1	.	TRBJ1-1	ASSLVGTGNTEAF
.	11	TRBV10-2	.	TRBJ2-4	ASSEWQGGIQY
TRBD2	15	TRBV11-3	.	TRBJ2-1	ASSNNPTSGNNNEQF
TRBD1	14	TRBV5-6	.	TRBJ1-3	ASTFLSGQGANTIY
TRBD1	16	TRBV10-3	.	TRBJ1-1	AISEYGQGAVGATEAF
.	11	TRBV13	.	TRBJ1-5	ASSLGYNQPQH
.	12	TRBV11-3	.	TRBJ2-7	ASSRGQLGNEQY
TRBD1	11	TRBV6-4	.	TRBJ1-1	ASRGQGDTEAF
TRBD2	11	TRBV4-1	few	TRBJ2-3	ASSILAADTQY
.	13	TRBV6-6	.	TRBJ2-2	ASSQGSGASGELF
.	11	TRBV7-8	.	TRBJ1-1	ASRQAGNTEAF
.	9	TRBV20-1	.	TRBJ2-5	SELVQETQY
.	11	TRBV19	.	TRBJ2-5	ASSIGVRETQY
TRBD1	13	TRBV5-1	few	TRBJ2-3	ASSFRQGLADTQY
.	11	TRBV28	few	TRBJ1-1	ASSFLVRTEAF
TRBD1	13	TRBV18	.	TRBJ1-1	ASSRGTAMNTEAF
TRBD2	15	TRBV18	.	TRBJ2-7	ASSPRDLLAGTYEQY
.	12	TRBV9	.	TRBJ1-4	ASSVSRANEKLF
TRBD2	14	TRBV7-9	.	TRBJ2-3	ASSRLAGGQADTQY
.	10	TRBV6-5	few	TRBJ2-7	ASSQTYYEQY
.	13	TRBV5-5	.	TRBJ2-2	ASSLRGSNTGELF
TRBD2	10	TRBV29-1	.	TRBJ2-3	SVITSDHTQY
.	14	TRBV18	.	TRBJ2-3	ASSPPLLSLTDTQY
TRBD2	14	TRBV7-6	.	TRBJ2-3	ASSPHSGRGTDTQY
TRBD1	16	TRBV11-2	.	TRBJ1-4	ASSLNMPGGATNEKLF
.	15	TRBV5-1	few	TRBJ2-1	ASSLDPNLSTYNEQF
.	10	TRBV28	few	TRBJ2-7	ASSGTFYEQY
TRBD2	12	TRBV29-1	.	TRBJ2-1	SVQTSGGSNEQF
TRBD1	13	TRBV2	.	TRBJ1-2	ASRLRDRGFRGYT
.	12	TRBV5-1	.	TRBJ2-3	ASSLGQRRDTQY
.	12	TRBV6-1	few	TRBJ2-7	ATTYTSLPYEQY
TRBD1	14	TRBV27	.	TRBJ1-2	ASSYSRGLYIRGYT
.	11	TRBV28	.	TRBJ1-5	ASIPGGDQPQH
TRBD1	13	TRBV7-2	.	TRBJ1-1	ASSLGDRRNTEAF
TRBD1	13	TRBV6-4	.	TRBJ1-6	ASSDGQGGNSPLH
.	11	TRBV6-5	.	TRBJ1-1	ASLIWGGTEAF
.	12	TRBV7-2	.	TRBJ1-2	ASSLGGLLYGYT
.	13	TRBV7-8	.	TRBJ1-1	ASSSREGWGTEAF
TRBD1	14	TRBV7-9	.	TRBJ1-1	ASSSNRGSFNTEAF
.	15	TRBV7-9	.	TRBJ1-5	ASSLAGSGYSNQPQH
TRBD1	11	TRBV5-8	.	TRBJ2-5	ASSGRGQETQY
.	12	TRBV7-6	.	TRBJ1-1	ASSLYAGNTEAF
.	11	TRBV7-2	few	TRBJ2-5	ASSQPTRETQY
TRBD1	12	TRBV19	once	TRBJ2-7	ASSVDRAAYEQY
.	10	TRBV7-9	.	TRBJ1-4	ASSLDTQAVF
TRBD1	14	TRBV27	.	TRBJ1-2	ASSSGQGEANYGYT
.	13	TRBV7-2	.	TRBJ2-2	ASSQLFSRPGELF
TRBD1	17	TRBV7-9	few	TRBJ2-3	ASSLALGQGAAPPDTQY
TRBD1	14	TRBV5-8	.	TRBJ1-5	ASKDRGEYSNQPQH